The 5 T cell receptor beta chains reported below all come from one sample, sequenced in a study of cytomegalovirus exposure and HLA in healthy donors. Primers included in the PCR were 60 Vbeta and 13 Jbeta primers. This table comes from immunoSEQ multiplex PCR, and its TCRdb copy is limited to in-frame clones, with some not included. The sample's table shows 100,000 to 150,000 clones. The material sequenced was PBMCs. The receptors originated from a man younger than 30 in good health and CMV-seronegative.

The V and J genes are TRBV19 and TRBJ2-3; the D is unclear. Between the trimmed V and J ends, which lost 5 bases and 4 bases, there was a span of 13 bases. This CDR3 comprises 14 residues. Germline loops: CDR1 LNHDA, CDR2 SQIVND (reference sequence). CDR3 nucleotides: TGTGCCAGTAGTTCCCGGTACGTGCCAGATACGCAGTATTTT. Translation: CASSSRYVPDTQYF.

The chain carries TRBV7-2 and TRBJ1-5; 8 bases match TRBD1. The germline gives CDR1 SGHTA, CDR2 FQGNSA. With V trimmed by 5 bases and J by 5 bases, 8 bases remained unmatched. The CDR3 extends over 15 amino acids. The CDR3 is CASSIGQGIYQPQHF. The CDR3 DNA sequence: TGTGCCAGCAGCATTGGACAGGGCATATATCAGCCCCAGCATTTT.

CDR3 bases: TGCGACTGGGCCAGGCAACATACCTACGAGCAGTACTTC. It codes for CDWARQHTYEQYF. The V gene is TRBV10-1, the J gene TRBJ2-7, with D unresolved. There are 13 residues in the CDR3. Germline lookup yields CDR1 WNHNN and CDR2 SYGVQD (reference sequence).

The rearrangement uses TRBV28 and TRBJ1-2; 7 positions match TRBD1. The V segment lost 6 bases and the J segment 6 bases; nucleotides outside the gene matches: 10. CDR3 length equals 14 residues. CDR1 is MDHEN, CDR2 SYDVKM, per germline. CDR3 DNA sequence: TGTGCCAGCAGCCCCCCCCAGGGGGGAAATGGCTACACCTTC. This translates into CASSPPQGGNGYTF.

The rearrangement uses TRBV14 and TRBJ1-2; no firm D call. From germline, CDR1 is SGHDN and CDR2 FVKESK. The CDR3 length is 14 residues. The V end was cut by 5 bases, the J end by 4 bases, with 14 bases between. CDR3 bases: TGTGCCAGCAGCTATCCGGGAGGAATCTATGGCTACACCTTC. It specifies CASSYPGGIYGYTF.